The source of this T cell receptor (beta chain) is a study of PD-1 blockade in classical Hodgkin lymphoma. General study points: Exclusion applied to patients who initiated nivolumab less than 1 year following ASCT.

CDR3 length: 14 residues. V trimming: 5 bases; J trimming: 7 bases; junction bases outside the gene matches: 9. Germline CDR1 MNHEY, CDR2 SMNVEV (reference sequence). With respect to this clone: As yet, its antigen is unknown.

Every one of the patients relapsed after autologous stem cell transplantation (brentuximab vedotin exposure was variable). Researchers used magnetic negative selection to pull out pure CD4+ T cells from thawed PBMCs. Profiling relied on immunoSEQ multiplex PCR, and the TCRdb table lists in-frame clones only, not all of them. The sample contains around 34,000 clones, 75% to 95% of which appear only once. The chain employs TRBV27 and TRBJ1-2, with 8 nucleotides matching TRBD1. The TCR comes from a human donor with classical Hodgkin lymphoma. The material sequenced was CD4+ T cells from blood, taken at baseline. As DNA, the CDR3 is TGTGCCAGCAGTGAACGACAGGGGAGGGGTGGCTACACCTTC. It translates to CASSERQGRGGYTF.